These 22 T cell receptor beta chains came from one sample sequenced in a study of T-cell reconstitution after alpha-beta-depleted transplantation in children. Preparation of the TCRbeta library was carried out with unique molecular identifiers. Each CDR3 protein gets one entry after TCRdb re-called the PCR reads with MiXCR. The data show approximately 510,000 distinct CDR3 sequences, with about 18% seen just once and roughly 3.3% held by the top ten. This specimen was PBMCs from the stem cell graft donor, taken from the stem cell graft. These receptors were obtained from a human donor who donated a stem cell graft to a child with acute lymphoblastic leukemia.

Ten or more counts support this clonotype. This rearrangement joins TRBV7-2 to TRBJ2-7; 7 bases map to TRBD2. The CDR3 length is 14 residues. V lost 2 bases and J lost 4; bases outside the gene matches: 5. Germline V CDR1 and CDR2: SGHTA, FQGNSA. Written as DNA, the CDR3 is TGTGCCAGCAGCTTACAAGCGGGACTATACGAGCAGTACTTC. Residues: CASSLQAGLYEQYF.

This chain links TRBV5-1 with TRBJ2-1; possible D gene TRBD2, 6 bases. The ends were cut back, 3 bases at V and 7 bases at J, with 11 bases in the middle. The CDR3 contains 13 residues. Looked up from germline, CDR1 is SGHRS and CDR2 is YFSETQ. This CDR3 reads CASSSDYSNEQFF. The DNA for the CDR3 is TGCGCCAGCAGCTCGGACTACTCAAATGAGCAGTTCTTC.

This clonotype showed up just a few times. The rearrangement uses TRBV6-6 and TRBJ2-1; D not certain. The CDR3 loop spans 13 amino acids. The V end lost 0 bases, the J end lost 10 bases, and 10 bases lay between the germline ends. CDR1 and CDR2 (germline): MNHNY, SVGAGI (reference sequence). Written as DNA, the CDR3 is TGTGCCAGCAGTTACTCGATGGTCTCGGAGCAGTTCTTC. Translated: CASSYSMVSEQFF.

This clonotype was seen more than once but under ten times. J is TRBJ2-3 and V is TRBV9; possible D gene TRBD2, 7 bases. The CDR3 consists of 15 residues. The V gene's germline CDR1 is SGDLS and CDR2 YYNGEE. Trimming took 0 bases from V and 1 from J, leaving 9 bases between them. For the CDR3, the DNA is TGTGCCAGCAGCGTAGAGGGGGGGGGCACAGATACGCAGTATTTT. Its translation is CASSVEGGGTDTQYF.

This clonotype was seen a few times. This chain links TRBV6-5 with TRBJ2-7, with D tentatively TRBD2 (5 bases). V lost 2 bases and J lost 2, with 10 bases in between. Germline assignment: CDR1 MNHEY and CDR2 SVGAGI. There are 14 residues in the CDR3. The CDR3 DNA reads as TGTGCCAGCAGTTACGAGGGTCCCACCTACGAGCAGTACTTC. It translates to CASSYEGPTYEQYF.

The chain employs TRBV2 and TRBJ2-5; tentatively, D is TRBD1 or TRBD2 (5 bases each). This CDR3 has 15 amino acids. Per the germline V gene, CDR1 is SNHLY and CDR2 is FYNNEI. V lost 3 bases and J lost 0, with 11 bases in between. The CDR3 loop is CASSDGGLYQETQYF. CDR3 coding DNA: TGTGCCAGCAGTGATGGGGGTTTATACCAAGAGACCCAGTACTTC.

This clonotype was observed many times. The chain recombines TRBV6-1 with TRBJ2-5; D uncertain. CDR3 length equals 14 residues. Trimming pared 5 bases from V and 5 bases from J, leaving 15 bases between. The V gene's germline CDR1 is MNHNS and CDR2 SASEGT. The DNA of the CDR3 is TGTGCCAGCAGTACCCAGTTCGGGCGGGAGACCCAGTACTTC. Its protein is CASSTQFGRETQYF.

CDR3 coding DNA: TGTGCCAGCAGAATAAACTACGGTGCTTCCTACGAGCAGTACTTC. It translates to CASRINYGASYEQYF. The chain has TRBV3-1 and TRBJ2-7; no firm D call. CDR1 is LGHDT, CDR2 YNNKEL, per germline (reference sequence). CDR3 length: 15 residues. V shed 6 bases and J shed 1 base, with 16 bases lying between them.

This clonotype showed up just a few times. This chain joins TRBV3-1 and TRBJ2-1, with TRBD1 matching over 9 bases. The CDR3 has 16 residues. The germline gives CDR1 LGHDT, CDR2 YNNKEL (reference sequence). With V trimmed by 4 bases and J by 8 bases, 12 bases remained unmatched. DNA of the CDR3: TGTGCCAGCAGCCTCGTCCAGGGGACAGGGTACGATGAGCAGTTCTTC. Protein: CASSLVQGTGYDEQFF.

There are a few counts of this clonotype. Here the CDR3 DNA reads TGTGCCAGCAGCTTAGAACTAGCGGGAGGGAATGAGCAGTTCTTC. As protein: CASSLELAGGNEQFF. This rearrangement joins TRBV11-3 to TRBJ2-1, with 13 bases that match TRBD2. CDR3 length equals 15 residues. V lost 0 bases and J lost 7; bases outside the gene matches: 0. Germline V gives CDR1 SGHNT, CDR2 YENEEA.

This clonotype was seen only a few times. J is TRBJ1-1 and V is TRBV6-2 or TRBV6-3, with no clear D. V lost 2 bases and J lost 3, with 13 bases in between. The CDR3 runs 15 residues. The germline CDR1 and CDR2 sequences are MNHEY and SVGEGT. This chain's CDR3 is CASSYVSFGDTEAFF. The DNA of the CDR3 is TGTGCCAGCAGTTACGTGTCATTTGGGGACACTGAAGCTTTCTTT.

V and J are TRBV20-1 and TRBJ2-7; D is unresolved. Germline loops: CDR1 DFQATT, CDR2 SNEGSKA (reference sequence). The V and J ends lost 6 bases and 6 bases respectively, with 21 bases between them. There are 14 residues in the CDR3. The CDR3 coding sequence is TGCAGTGCAAATCCCACCCCGGGTTTGGTCGAGCAGTACTTC. It is translated as CSANPTPGLVEQYF.

J is TRBJ2-7 and V is TRBV7-6, with D unresolved. The germline V and J ends were trimmed by 5 bases and 3 bases, with 14 bases remaining between them. From germline, CDR1 is SGHVS and CDR2 FNYEAQ. The CDR3 length is 14 residues. The CDR3 nucleotides are TGTGCCAGCAGCCCGACGGACCGCGGCTACGAGCAGTACTTC. Residues: CASSPTDRGYEQYF.

The genes are TRBV12-3 or TRBV12-4 and TRBJ2-1; D gene uncertain. The CDR3 is 12 amino acids. The germline V and J ends were trimmed by 2 bases and 6 bases, with 5 bases remaining between them. CDR3 in DNA: TGTGCCAGCAGTTTACTACCCAATGAGCAGTTCTTC. Protein product: CASSLLPNEQFF.

The chain has TRBV27 and TRBJ2-7, with 9 positions matching TRBD1. CDR1 is MNHEY, CDR2 SMNVEV, per germline (reference sequence). Trimming cost V 8 bases and J 3 bases; bases outside gene matches: 2. The CDR3 extends over 12 amino acids. The CDR3, as DNA: TGTGCCAGCCTGGGACAGGGCTACGAGCAGTACTTC. This sequence encodes CASLGQGYEQYF.

There are a few counts of this clonotype. The chain is built from TRBV5-1 and TRBJ2-5; 7 bases align to TRBD1. The V gene's germline CDR1 is SGHRS and CDR2 YFSETQ. V lost 2 bases and J lost 2; bases outside the gene matches: 6. This CDR3 comprises 15 residues. This CDR3 is CASSFYRGEQETQYF. As DNA, the CDR3 is TGCGCCAGCAGCTTTTACAGGGGAGAGCAAGAGACCCAGTACTTC.

A few counts support this clonotype. This chain connects TRBV20-1 to TRBJ2-1; TRBD2 matches at 7 bases. Germline V CDR1 and CDR2: DFQATT, SNEGSKA (reference sequence). The CDR3 is 13 residues long. The CDR3 sequence: CSGLLADSNEQFF. The CDR3 DNA sequence: TGCAGCGGACTCCTAGCGGATTCCAATGAGCAGTTCTTC.

This clonotype has a handful of counts. CDR3 region: CASRTGFSEQFF. The CDR3 DNA follows: TGTGCCAGCAGAACTGGGTTTAGTGAGCAGTTCTTC. V is TRBV7-9 and J is TRBJ2-1, with unresolved D. The CDR3 is made up of 12 amino acids. Trimming removed 6 bases at V and 9 bases at J, with 12 bases between. CDR1 and CDR2 (germline): SEHNR, FQNEAQ (reference sequence).

The sample holds a few counts of this clonotype. This chain uses TRBV10-2 with TRBJ2-1, with TRBD1 matching over 9 bases. J lost 3 bases, V lost 2 bases, and 5 bases had no gene match. The germline V gene encodes CDR1 WSHSY and CDR2 SAAADI. The CDR3 sequence is 16 residues long. The DNA for the CDR3 is TGCGCCAGCAGTGAGAACGGGGACAGGGACTACAATGAGCAGTTCTTC. Protein: CASSENGDRDYNEQFF.

As DNA, the CDR3 is TGCGCCAGCAGCCAGCAAGCGACAGGGGGCGCATTATCAGAGACCCAGTACTTC. Encoded protein: CASSQQATGGALSETQYF. The chain links TRBV5-1 to TRBJ2-5, with 10 bases identical to TRBD1. With V trimmed by 4 bases and J by 4 bases, 16 bases remained unmatched. The CDR3 has 18 residues. Germline CDR1 reads SGHRS; CDR2 reads YFSETQ. Supplemented by reference TRBV5-1 and TRBJ2-5, the full variable domain reads KAGVTQTPRYLIKTRGQQVTLSCSPISGHRSVSWYQQTPGQGLQFLFEYFSETQRNKGNFPGRFSGRQFSNSRSEMNVSTLELGDSALYLCASSQQATGGALSETQYFGPGTRLLVL.

This clonotype was observed a handful of times. V and J are TRBV6-1 and TRBJ2-3; TRBD1 matches 12 bases. Germline V gives CDR1 MNHNS, CDR2 SASEGT. V shed 6 bases and J 6 bases; nucleotides not matched to a gene: 10. CDR3 length: 16 amino acids. The CDR3 protein is CASSSGTGGLGDTQYF. For the CDR3, the DNA is TGTGCCAGCAGCTCCGGGACAGGGGGCCTCGGCGATACGCAGTATTTT.

V is TRBV19 and J is TRBJ2-2; 13 nucleotides match TRBD2. This CDR3 region has 15 residues. Germline V gene data show CDR1 as LNHDA and CDR2 as SQIVND (reference sequence). J gave up 6 bases and V 6 bases, and 4 bases lay outside the gene matches. DNA of the CDR3: TGTGCCAGTAGGGAGGGACTAGCGGGACCCGGGGAGCTGTTTTTT. Translation: CASREGLAGPGELFF. The full variable domain, its missing parts supplied by reference TRBV19 and TRBJ2-2, is DGGITQSPKYLFRKEGQNVTLSCEQNLNHDAMYWYRQDPGQGLRLIYYSQIVNDFQKGDIAEGYSVSREKKESFPLTVTSAQKNPTAFYLCASREGLAGPGELFFGEGSRLTVL.